This T cell receptor beta chain emerged from a study of cytomegalovirus exposure and HLA in healthy donors. For this clone: Its target is unknown.

With V trimmed by 3 bases and J by 4 bases, 10 bases remained unmatched. CDR3 length equals 17 residues. Germline values: CDR1 MNHNS, CDR2 SASEGT. Assay: immunoSEQ multiplex PCR; the TCRdb copy retains only in-frame clones and omits some. The data contain roughly 68,000 clones, roughly 95% of them singletons. The validation cohort, a group of around 130 subjects, included the donors and was separate from the approximately 670-subject first cohort. Study-wide findings and caveats: CMV antigen specificity was confirmed in vitro for three CMV-associated chains. Among TCR beta chains, those listed as cytomegalovirus-associated numbered some 170.

This sequence was found in a woman aged 18-30 years in good health and CMV-seropositive. The chain recombines TRBV6-1 with TRBJ2-2; 8 bases fit TRBD2. Sequences were obtained from PBMCs. CDR3 sequence reads: CASSDPSLAVITGELFF. CDR3 nucleotide sequence: TGTGCCAGCAGTGACCCCTCACTAGCGGTTATCACCGGGGAGCTGTTTTTT.